What follows is one T cell receptor (beta chain) and its context. Its target is unknown. TCRdb's table, derived via immunoSEQ multiplex PCR, lists solely in-frame clones and lacks some. The table includes 80,000 to 95,000 clones, roughly 77% detected once. The sample is drawn from a study of CD8 T cell repertoires and HIV-1 epitope variants. Study findings and constraints: About 5 clonotypes recognized Nef KF9, one HW9, none TAALDMSHF.

Germline CDR1 and CDR2: MNHNY and SVGAGI (reference sequence). The length of the CDR3 is 13 residues. V dropped 8 bases and J dropped 1 base, with 12 bases sitting between them. The sequenced sample consisted of uncultured baseline CD8+ T cells from peripheral blood mononuclear cells (PBMCs). The J gene is TRBJ2-7, the V gene TRBV6-6, with D unresolved. This clonotype was obtained from a male donor with HIV. The CDR3 here is CASSHDKSYEQYF. The CDR3 DNA follows: TGTGCCAGCTCACATGACAAATCCTACGAGCAGTACTTC.